Reported below is one T cell receptor beta chain. What it binds is not known. TCR beta CDR3 region amplification was performed from RNA transcripts. HTBI primers were the set used in a first-round RT-PCR of the TCR CDR3. TCRdb itself ran the multiplex PCR reads through MiXCR, one entry per CDR3 protein. The sample consists of 650,000 to 750,000 distinct CDR3 sequences, about 15% of them appearing once. The entry originates in a study of T cells in Graves' hyperthyroidism and ophthalmopathy. Study results and limitations: Blood also contained most expanded thyroid clonotypes above 0.001.

Based on clinical symptoms, serum thyroxine and TRAb, thyroid ultrasound and orbital computed tomography, diagnoses were reached. The material sequenced was blood. The sequence derives from a woman under 30 with Graves' hyperthyroidism.

The CDR3 loop is CASLDLAKNIQYF. For the CDR3, the DNA is TGTGCCAGCCTAGACCTAGCCAAAAACATTCAGTACTTC. The V gene is TRBV19, the J gene TRBJ2-4; D remains ambiguous. V lost 9 bases and J lost 0, with 9 bases in between. Germline loops: CDR1 LNHDA, CDR2 SQIVND (reference sequence). The CDR3 consists of 13 residues. The variable domain in full, with the rest retrieved from reference TRBV19 and TRBJ2-4, is DGGITQSPKYLFRKEGQNVTLSCEQNLNHDAMYWYRQDPGQGLRLIYYSQIVNDFQKGDIAEGYSVSREKKESFPLTVTSAQKNPTAFYLCASLDLAKNIQYFGAGTRLSVL.